This T cell receptor (beta chain) was identified in a study of blood T cell repertoires in COVID-19. The overall study: Italy, Spain and the United States were the sources of the convalescent and acute COVID-19 samples. Sources were T cells, B-cell-depleted T cells, or PBMCs; the material itself was cDNA or gDNA.

As handled by the study authors: The assay estimated nucleated cells by amplifying reference gene primers. Some clones are missing from TCRdb's copy, which holds only in-frame ones; the method was immunoSEQ multiplex PCR. V, J and clone size reflect that table, while D and trimming were determined from the DNA. The sample yields about 59,000 clones, 65% to 80% seen once. V was pared by 8 bases and J by 5 bases, with 15 bases of the junction left unmatched. This CDR3 has 15 residues. Germline V gene data show CDR1 as MNHNY and CDR2 as SVGAGI (reference sequence). This rearrangement joins TRBV6-6 to TRBJ2-7; 7 bases are shared with TRBD1. The sequence came from a man in his fifties or sixties with acute or convalescent COVID-19. The sequencing input was peripheral blood. The CDR3: CASQQIHRGINEQYF. The CDR3 nucleotides read TGTGCCAGCCAACAGATCCACAGGGGTATCAACGAGCAGTACTTC.